This TCR beta chain was documented in a study of blood T cell repertoires in COVID-19. Overall study context: The samples span acute and convalescent COVID-19 from the United States, Italy and Spain.

This clone was recorded a few times. The junction shows a germline mismatch at one end, possibly a read error. There are 12 residues in the CDR3. Germline V gives CDR1 LGHDT, CDR2 YNNKEL (reference sequence). The authors' processing: Amplification from reference gene primers served as the basis for estimated nucleated cell counts. Sequencing was performed with immunoSEQ multiplex PCR; in TCRdb, only in-frame clones are kept and a portion is missing. The V and J calls and the clone size are those of that table, but D and trimming were determined from the DNA. The sample carries tens of thousands of clones, roughly 84% recorded once.

This clonotype was obtained from a man aged 45-60 years with active or convalescent COVID-19. The chain is built from TRBV3-1 (or the pseudogene TRBV3-2) and TRBJ2-7; D perhaps matches TRBD1 (6 bases). The sequenced material came from peripheral blood. This CDR3 is CASSQARGSIHF. Here the CDR3 DNA reads TGTGCCAGCAGCCAAGCCAGGGGAAGTATTCACTTC.